This is a list of T cell receptor beta chains from one sample in a study of cytomegalovirus exposure and HLA in healthy donors. Assay: immunoSEQ multiplex PCR; the TCRdb copy retains only in-frame clones and omits some. Of roughly 150,000 clones listed, around a tenth are singletons. The sample taken for sequencing was PBMCs. These TCRs come from a man over 45 in good health and CMV-seronegative. CDR3s include the opening cysteine and the closing phenylalanine or tryptophan. Each record gives: clone size, V gene, J gene, D gene, CDR3 DNA, CDR3 protein. A D gene is named only where the DNA matches it firmly. The size of a clone is reported for some rows only, either as once, few or many, or as a class for expanded clones.

few,TRBV28,TRBJ2-7,.,TGTGCCAGCAGCCAAGTATTGGGACAATCCTACGAGCAGTACTTC,CASSQVLGQSYEQYF
few,TRBV6-6,TRBJ2-7,TRBD1,TGTGCCAGCAGCCGCCTTGGGACAGCTGGTGGGGAGCAGTACTTC,CASSRLGTAGGEQYF
.,TRBV7-2,TRBJ2-7,TRBD2,TGTGCCAGCAGCGACAGACTAGCCCTAGCTACCCAATCCTACGAGCAGTACTTC,CASSDRLALATQSYEQYF
once,TRBV7-2,TRBJ1-1,TRBD1,TGTGCCAGCAGCCCGTCCGGGACAGGGAACACTGAAGCTTTCTTT,CASSPSGTGNTEAFF
few,TRBV5-1,TRBJ2-2,TRBD2,TGCGCCAGCAGCTTGGTTGCGGGAGGCTCCGGGGAGCTGTTTTTT,CASSLVAGGSGELFF
.,TRBV4-1,TRBJ2-3,TRBD2,TGCGCCAGCAGACTAATAGCGGGAGTGACAGATACGCAGTATTTT,CASRLIAGVTDTQYF
few,TRBV5-4,TRBJ2-5,.,TGTGCCAGCGGCGGGGCAGCCCAAGAGACCCAGTACTTC,CASGGAAQETQYF
.,TRBV6-6,TRBJ2-2,TRBD2,TGTGCCAGCAGTTACTCCAGTAGCGGGGGGACGGGGGAGCTGTTTTTT,CASSYSSSGGTGELFF
.,TRBV7-9,TRBJ2-7,.,TGTGCCAGCACTCTCACCGGTCCTACCATAGAGCAGTACTTC,CASTLTGPTIEQYF
.,TRBV6-1,TRBJ2-3,TRBD1,TGTGCCAGCAGTGAAGGGGGACAGGGGGCAGATACGCAGTATTTT,CASSEGGQGADTQYF
.,TRBV29-1,TRBJ1-1,.,TGCAGCGTTTTTCGGGGAGCCATGAACACTGAAGCTTTCTTT,CSVFRGAMNTEAFF
few,TRBV5-6,TRBJ2-7,.,TGTGCCAGCAGCCCTGGACAGATAACCTACGAGCAGTACTTC,CASSPGQITYEQYF
few,TRBV25-1,TRBJ1-1,.,TGTGCCACAATGGGCTACACTGAAGCTTTCTTT,CATMGYTEAFF
.,TRBV5-1,TRBJ2-5,TRBD2,TGCGCCAGCAGCTTAACTAGCGGGGGCGACGGGGAGACCCAGTACTTC,CASSLTSGGDGETQYF
few,TRBV10-2,TRBJ2-5,.,TGCGCCAGCAGTGAGATAGGGGACCAAGAGACCCAGTACTTC,CASSEIGDQETQYF
.,TRBV28,TRBJ1-4,.,TGTGCCAGCAGTTCCCCCCCGTTAATTAATGAAAAACTGTTTTTT,CASSSPPLINEKLFF
.,TRBV28,TRBJ1-4,.,TGTGCCAGCAGTTTGAGCACCTCGGCGGGCCCCAATGAAAAACTGTTTTTT,CASSLSTSAGPNEKLFF
.,TRBV7-9,TRBJ2-7,.,TGTGCCAGCAGTCCTTGGGGGCGAGCTATCGAGCAGTACTTC,CASSPWGRAIEQYF
.,TRBV5-1,TRBJ2-7,TRBD1,TGCGCCAGCAGCTTGGCGGGTCTGGGACAGGGGAACCACGAGCAGTACTTC,CASSLAGLGQGNHEQYF
.,TRBV5-1,TRBJ2-7,TRBD2,TGCGCCAGCGGGGCGGGAGATACTTACGAGCAGTACTTC,CASGAGDTYEQYF
few,TRBV5-4,TRBJ2-7,.,TGTGCCAGCAGCTTGGGACTAGTTGGGGACGAGCAGTACTTC,CASSLGLVGDEQYF
few,TRBV19,TRBJ2-3,TRBD2,TGTGCCAGTAACAGCGGGACCTACGAAAGAACAGATACGCAGTATTTT,CASNSGTYERTDTQYF
.,TRBV7-2,TRBJ1-5,TRBD1,TGTGCCAGCAGACCGGGACAGGGGGCTTGGCAGCCCCAGCATTTT,CASRPGQGAWQPQHF
.,TRBV2,TRBJ2-1,TRBD2,TGTGCCAGCATGGCTAGCGGGGGGCCGGAGCAGTTCTTC,CASMASGGPEQFF
.,TRBV28,TRBJ1-2,TRBD1,TGTGCCAGCAGTTCTACAGGGGTCGCGAACTATGGCTACACCTTC,CASSSTGVANYGYTF
few,TRBV13,TRBJ2-7,.,TGTGCCAGCAGCTTAGTGTCGGGGGATTTCTACGAGCAGTACTTC,CASSLVSGDFYEQYF
.,TRBV6-5,TRBJ1-1,.,TGTGCCAGCAGTCGCTCCGAGGCCACCACTGAAGCTTTCTTT,CASSRSEATTEAFF
.,TRBV6-5,TRBJ1-2,TRBD1,TGTGCCAGCAGTCCCGCAGGGGGCGATGGCTACACCTTC,CASSPAGGDGYTF
.,TRBV19,TRBJ1-6,TRBD1,TGTGCCAGTAGTACAGGACAGGGGGCAGGGAATTCACCCCTCCACTTT,CASSTGQGAGNSPLHF
.,TRBV7-3,TRBJ2-1,TRBD2,TGTGCCAGCAGCTTAAGTGCTAGCGGGATAAGCAATGAGCAGTTCTTC,CASSLSASGISNEQFF
few,TRBV9,TRBJ2-2,TRBD1,TGTGCCAGCAGCGTAGCCGGGACAGGGGCTGGGGAGCTGTTTTTT,CASSVAGTGAGELFF
.,TRBV7-3,TRBJ2-5,TRBD1,TGTGCCAGCAGCTTGACACAGGGGTCAGAGACCCAGTACTTC,CASSLTQGSETQYF
.,TRBV5-1,TRBJ2-5,TRBD2,TGCGCCAGCTCGTCTGGCCTAGCGGGAGATAAGGGAGAGACCCAGTACTTC,CASSSGLAGDKGETQYF
few,TRBV19,TRBJ1-1,.,TGTGCCAGTAGTATAGGACAGCCGAACACTGAAGCCTTCTTT,CASSIGQPNTEAFF